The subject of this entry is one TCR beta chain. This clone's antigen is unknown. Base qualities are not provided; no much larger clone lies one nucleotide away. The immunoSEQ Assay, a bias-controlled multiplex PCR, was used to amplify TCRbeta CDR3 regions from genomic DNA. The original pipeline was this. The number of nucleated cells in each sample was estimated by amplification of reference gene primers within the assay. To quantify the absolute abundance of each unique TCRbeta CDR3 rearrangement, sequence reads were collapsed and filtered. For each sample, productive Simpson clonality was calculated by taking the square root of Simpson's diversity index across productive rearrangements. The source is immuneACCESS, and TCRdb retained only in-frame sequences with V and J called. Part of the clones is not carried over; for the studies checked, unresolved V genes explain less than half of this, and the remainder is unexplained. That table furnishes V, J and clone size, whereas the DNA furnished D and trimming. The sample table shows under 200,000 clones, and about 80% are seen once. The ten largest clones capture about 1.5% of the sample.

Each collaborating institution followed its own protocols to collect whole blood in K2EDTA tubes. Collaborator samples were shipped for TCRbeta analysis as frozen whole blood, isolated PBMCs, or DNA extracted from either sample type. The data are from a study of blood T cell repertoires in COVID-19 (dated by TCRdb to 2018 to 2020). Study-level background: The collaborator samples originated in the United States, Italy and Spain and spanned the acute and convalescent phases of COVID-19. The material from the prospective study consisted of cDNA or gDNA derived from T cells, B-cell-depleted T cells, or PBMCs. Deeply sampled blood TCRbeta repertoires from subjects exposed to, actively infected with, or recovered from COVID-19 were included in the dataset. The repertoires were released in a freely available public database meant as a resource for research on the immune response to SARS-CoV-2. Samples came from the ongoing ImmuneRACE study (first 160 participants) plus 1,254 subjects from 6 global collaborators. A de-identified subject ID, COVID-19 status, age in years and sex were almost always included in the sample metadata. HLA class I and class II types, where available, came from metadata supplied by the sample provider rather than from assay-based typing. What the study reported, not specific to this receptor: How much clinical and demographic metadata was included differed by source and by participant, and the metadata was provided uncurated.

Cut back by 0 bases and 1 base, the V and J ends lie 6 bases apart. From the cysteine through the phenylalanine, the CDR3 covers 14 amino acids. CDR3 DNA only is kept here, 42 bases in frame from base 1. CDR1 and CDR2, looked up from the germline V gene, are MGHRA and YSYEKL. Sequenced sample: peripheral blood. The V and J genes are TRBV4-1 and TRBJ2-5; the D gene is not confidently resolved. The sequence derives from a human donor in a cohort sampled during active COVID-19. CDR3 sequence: CASSQDPVQETQYF. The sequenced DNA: TGCGCCAGCAGCCAAGACCCCGTCCAAGAGACCCAGTACTTC.